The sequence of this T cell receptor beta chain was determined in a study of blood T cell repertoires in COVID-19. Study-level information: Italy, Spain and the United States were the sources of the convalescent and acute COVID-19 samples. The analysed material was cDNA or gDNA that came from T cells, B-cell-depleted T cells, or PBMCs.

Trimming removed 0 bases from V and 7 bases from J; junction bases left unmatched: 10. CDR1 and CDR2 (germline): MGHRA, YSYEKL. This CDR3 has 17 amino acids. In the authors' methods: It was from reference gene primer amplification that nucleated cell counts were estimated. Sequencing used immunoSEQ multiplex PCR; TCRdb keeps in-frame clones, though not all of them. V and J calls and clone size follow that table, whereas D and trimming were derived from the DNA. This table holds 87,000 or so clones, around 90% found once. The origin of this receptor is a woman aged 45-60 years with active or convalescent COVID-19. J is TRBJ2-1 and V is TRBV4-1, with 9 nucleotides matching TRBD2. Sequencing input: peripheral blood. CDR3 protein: CASSQELGGTSRNEQFF. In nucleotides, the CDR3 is TGCGCCAGCAGCCAAGAGCTAGGGGGGACTAGCCGTAATGAGCAGTTCTTC.